A selection of T cell receptor beta chains follows, all from one sample in a study of cytomegalovirus exposure and HLA in healthy donors. Libraries were prepared by immunoSEQ multiplex PCR; TCRdb keeps only in-frame clonotypes and omits some of them. The sample's table shows fewer than 85,000 clones. Input material: PBMCs. These TCRs come from a female donor in good health and CMV-seropositive. The CDR3 runs from the conserved cysteine through the conserved F or W. Fields, in order: CDR3 DNA, CDR3 protein, V gene, CDR3 length, J gene, D gene. A D gene is named only where the DNA matches it firmly.

CDR3 DNA: TGTGCCATCAGTGATGTGAAGGGAAGGGGCGAGCAGTACTTC; CDR3 protein: CAISDVKGRGEQYF; V gene: TRBV10-3; CDR3 length: 14; J gene: TRBJ2-7; D gene: -
CDR3 DNA: TGTGCCAGCAGTCCCCAATTGGGCTCCGAGCAGTACTTC; CDR3 protein: CASSPQLGSEQYF; V gene: TRBV6-6; CDR3 length: 13; J gene: TRBJ2-7; D gene: -
CDR3 DNA: TGTGCCATCGGGGGACAGCGGTACGAGCAGTACTTC; CDR3 protein: CAIGGQRYEQYF; V gene: TRBV10-3; CDR3 length: 12; J gene: TRBJ2-7; D gene: TRBD1
CDR3 DNA: TGTGCCAGTAGTATGGAGGGATCCTACAATGAGCAGTTCTTC; CDR3 protein: CASSMEGSYNEQFF; V gene: TRBV19; CDR3 length: 14; J gene: TRBJ2-1; D gene: -
CDR3 DNA: TGTGCCAGCAACCGGGACAGGGGGCCCAACGAGCAGTACTTC; CDR3 protein: CASNRDRGPNEQYF; V gene: TRBV2; CDR3 length: 14; J gene: TRBJ2-7; D gene: TRBD1
CDR3 DNA: TGCAGCGGAACCAGGGGGCGAGATGGTGAAGCTTTCTTT; CDR3 protein: CSGTRGRDGEAFF; V gene: TRBV29-1; CDR3 length: 13; J gene: TRBJ1-1; D gene: TRBD1
CDR3 DNA: TGTGCCAGCTCACCCCGACAGGGTTCAGATACGCAGTATTTT; CDR3 protein: CASSPRQGSDTQYF; V gene: TRBV18; CDR3 length: 14; J gene: TRBJ2-3; D gene: TRBD1
CDR3 DNA: TGTGCCAGCAGCGTCGCCGGACTAGCAAGCACCGGGGAGCTGTTTTTT; CDR3 protein: CASSVAGLASTGELFF; V gene: TRBV9; CDR3 length: 16; J gene: TRBJ2-2; D gene: TRBD2
CDR3 DNA: TGCGCCAGCAGCTTAGGACAGGGAGCAGATACGCAGTATTTT; CDR3 protein: CASSLGQGADTQYF; V gene: TRBV5-1; CDR3 length: 14; J gene: TRBJ2-3; D gene: TRBD1
CDR3 DNA: TGTGCCAGCAGCTTATCGGGGGACAGCACCTACGAGCAGTACTTC; CDR3 protein: CASSLSGDSTYEQYF; V gene: TRBV7-9; CDR3 length: 15; J gene: TRBJ2-7; D gene: -
CDR3 DNA: TGTGCCAGCGAACCGGGACTAGCGGGCAATGAGCAGTTCTTC; CDR3 protein: CASEPGLAGNEQFF; V gene: TRBV2; CDR3 length: 14; J gene: TRBJ2-1; D gene: TRBD2
CDR3 DNA: TGTGCCAGCAGTTACTCCCTCGTCCCGGGTGGTGGTGAAGCTTTCTTT; CDR3 protein: CASSYSLVPGGGEAFF; V gene: TRBV6-5; CDR3 length: 16; J gene: TRBJ1-1; D gene: -
CDR3 DNA: TGTGCCAGCAGTCTCGGGACTCCCGTTTTGGGGACAGGGGCCACTGAAGCTTTCTTT; CDR3 protein: CASSLGTPVLGTGATEAFF; V gene: TRBV28; CDR3 length: 19; J gene: TRBJ1-1; D gene: TRBD1
CDR3 DNA: TGTGCCAGCTCACGGCGTCAGGGGGCAGATAATTCACCCCTCCACTTT; CDR3 protein: CASSRRQGADNSPLHF; V gene: TRBV18; CDR3 length: 16; J gene: TRBJ1-6; D gene: TRBD1
CDR3 DNA: TGTGCCAGCAGTGAGACTAGCGGGAGCCTCTACGAGCAGTACTTC; CDR3 protein: CASSETSGSLYEQYF; V gene: TRBV28; CDR3 length: 15; J gene: TRBJ2-7; D gene: TRBD2
CDR3 DNA: TGTGCCAGCAGCTCTGAGCTAGCGAGCGGCTCCTACGAGCAGTACTTC; CDR3 protein: CASSSELASGSYEQYF; V gene: TRBV4-2; CDR3 length: 16; J gene: TRBJ2-7; D gene: -
CDR3 DNA: TGTGCCAGCAGTTGGGCGGGGGCAGACACTGAAGCTTTCTTT; CDR3 protein: CASSWAGADTEAFF; V gene: TRBV6-6; CDR3 length: 14; J gene: TRBJ1-1; D gene: -